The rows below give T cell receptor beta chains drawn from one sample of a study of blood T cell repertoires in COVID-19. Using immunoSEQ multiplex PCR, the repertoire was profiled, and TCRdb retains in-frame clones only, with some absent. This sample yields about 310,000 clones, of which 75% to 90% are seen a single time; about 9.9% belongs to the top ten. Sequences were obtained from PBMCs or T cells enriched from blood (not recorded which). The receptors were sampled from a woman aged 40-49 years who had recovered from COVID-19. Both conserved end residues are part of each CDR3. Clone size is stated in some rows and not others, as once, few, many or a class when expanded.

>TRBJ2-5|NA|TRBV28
CASSSSGGAKETQYF
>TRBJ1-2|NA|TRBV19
CASARGQLYGYTF
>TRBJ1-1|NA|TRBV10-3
CAISRILTENTEAFF
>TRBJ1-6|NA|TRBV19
CASSADGGLRSPLHF
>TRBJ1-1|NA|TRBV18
CASSPPTGNTEAFF
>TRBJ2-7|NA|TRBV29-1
CSAEGTVGTDEQYF
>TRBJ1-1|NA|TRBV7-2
CASSLAAETEAFF
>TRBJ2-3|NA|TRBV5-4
CASSFRSSVTDTQYF
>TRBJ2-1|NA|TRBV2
CASSPGTGLYNEQFF
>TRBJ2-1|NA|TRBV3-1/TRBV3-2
CATTRGTEKNEQFF
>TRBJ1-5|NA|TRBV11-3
CASSPNGGHPSNQPQHF
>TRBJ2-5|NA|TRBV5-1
CASSLAEEGFKTQYF
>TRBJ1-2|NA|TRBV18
CASSPSLEEVYTF
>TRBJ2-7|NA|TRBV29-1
CSVVTSGSYEQYF
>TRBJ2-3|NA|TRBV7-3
CASSLLVAPTDTQYF
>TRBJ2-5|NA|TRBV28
CASSLISTNQETQYF
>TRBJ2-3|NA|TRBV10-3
CAISESTSGGTDTQYF
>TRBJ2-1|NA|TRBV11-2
CASTTSPGGIDEQFF
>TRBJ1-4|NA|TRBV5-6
CASSLGRGRPEKLFF
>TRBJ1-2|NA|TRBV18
CASSPAGQGTYGYTF
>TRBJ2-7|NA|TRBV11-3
CASSTRPGTGNEQYF
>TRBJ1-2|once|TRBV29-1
CSVERDSNYGYTF
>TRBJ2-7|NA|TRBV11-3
CASSLGNAWAEQYF
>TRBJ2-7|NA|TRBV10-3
CAISEAASHGEQYF
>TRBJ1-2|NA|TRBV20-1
CSASRGHLVYGYTF
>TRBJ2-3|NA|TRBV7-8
CASSLQGALTTDTQYF
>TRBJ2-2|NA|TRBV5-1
CASSPLAGGLAGELFF
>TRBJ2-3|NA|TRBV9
CASSVESGSADTQYF
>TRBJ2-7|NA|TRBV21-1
CASSTYPSEQYF
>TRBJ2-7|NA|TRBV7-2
CASSLAPGQFYEQYF
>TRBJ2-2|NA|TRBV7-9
CASSIAGTSNTGELFF
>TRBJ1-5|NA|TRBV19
CASKKGARSNQPQHF
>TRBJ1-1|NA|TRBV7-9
CASSSSALGAEAFF
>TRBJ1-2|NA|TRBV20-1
CSASYEFYGYTF
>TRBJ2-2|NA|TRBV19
CASSIPHRATGELFF
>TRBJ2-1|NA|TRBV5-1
CASRYGDRGSNEQFF
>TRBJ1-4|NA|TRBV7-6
CASSLGQGALEKLFF
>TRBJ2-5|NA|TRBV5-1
CASSQGLEEETQYF
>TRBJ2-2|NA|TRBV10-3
CAISGDRGTGELFF
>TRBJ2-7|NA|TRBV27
CASSLHSGQGFYEQYF
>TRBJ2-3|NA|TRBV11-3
CASSLSLRLATDTQYF
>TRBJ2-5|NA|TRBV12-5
CASGLVRTYVETQYF
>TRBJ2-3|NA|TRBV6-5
CASSSPRTSFGDTQYF
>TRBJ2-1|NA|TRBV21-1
CASSSPRWGGVPNEQFF
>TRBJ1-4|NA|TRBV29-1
CSARTGRNEKLFF
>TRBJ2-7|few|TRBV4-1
CASSPTGLADTYEQYF
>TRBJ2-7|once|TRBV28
CASSFLLTGTGDEQYF
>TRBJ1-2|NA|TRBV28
CASSLGGQGASNYGYTF
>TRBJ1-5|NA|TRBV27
CASSQEFPQPQHF
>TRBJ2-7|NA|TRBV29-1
CSVGGGRGAYEQYF
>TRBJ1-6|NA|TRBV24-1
CATQGTANNSPLHF
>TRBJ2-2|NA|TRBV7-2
CASRGANTGELFF
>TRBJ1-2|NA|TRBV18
CASSPPINSGYTF
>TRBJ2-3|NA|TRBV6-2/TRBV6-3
CASSSGTGADTQYF
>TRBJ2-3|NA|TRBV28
CASSLTGATDTQYF
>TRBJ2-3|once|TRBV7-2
CASSSLDRVGTDTQYF
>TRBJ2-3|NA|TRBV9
CASTTSGGGGDTQYF
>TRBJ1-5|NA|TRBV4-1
CASSQDGLINQPQHF
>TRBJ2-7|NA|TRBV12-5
CASGQTGNEQYF
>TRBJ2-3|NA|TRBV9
CASSLRTGTGIDTQYF